These T cell receptor beta chains were read from a single sample in a study of shared clonotypes between healthy human individuals. TCRdb's table, derived via immunoSEQ multiplex PCR, lists solely in-frame clones and lacks some. The sample comprises some 1,900,000 clones, less than 95% of which are singletons, and roughly 1.2% rests with the top ten. The sequenced sample was naive CD8+ T cells sorted from blood. These receptors originate from a man aged 18 to 35 in good health. Both conserved end residues are part of each CDR3. The D gene is left open where the match is weak. A row's size may be missing; if present it is once, few, many or a size class.

. 15 TRBJ2-1 TRBV4-1 . TGCGCCAGCAGCCAAGCAAGCGTAACTAACAATGAGCAGTTCTTC CASSQASVTNNEQFF
. 14 TRBJ2-7 TRBV9 . TGTGCCAGCAGCGTAGATGACAGCTCCTACGAGCAGTACTTC CASSVDDSSYEQYF
few 15 TRBJ1-5 TRBV27 . TGTGCCAGCAGTTTGCGAATAGATGGGAATCAGCCCCAGCATTTT CASSLRIDGNQPQHF
. 13 TRBJ1-2 TRBV6-5 . TGTGCCAGCAGTTACGGCGGGACCTATGGCTACACCTTC CASSYGGTYGYTF
. 13 TRBJ1-1 TRBV7-9 . TGTGCCAGCAGCGCAGGCGCTAACACTGAAGCTTTCTTT CASSAGANTEAFF
. 17 TRBJ2-1 TRBV4-3 TRBD2 TGCGCCAGCAGCCAAGATCGCTTAGCGGGAGGGTACAATGAGCAGTTCTTC CASSQDRLAGGYNEQFF
. 15 TRBJ2-7 TRBV9 . TGTGCCAGCAGCGCAGCGGACACGTTAACCTACGAGCAGTACTTC CASSAADTLTYEQYF
. 15 TRBJ2-7 TRBV10-2 . TGCGCCAGCAGTGCTCCACGGATCCTCGGATACGAGCAGTACTTC CASSAPRILGYEQYF
. 14 TRBJ2-2 TRBV10-1 . TGCGCCAGCAGTGAATGGGGTAACACCGGGGAGCTGTTTTTT CASSEWGNTGELFF
. 15 TRBJ1-1 TRBV4-1 TRBD1 TGCGCCAGCAGCCAAGAAGACAGGGCCGTCGCTGAAGCTTTCTTT CASSQEDRAVAEAFF
. 15 TRBJ1-6 TRBV4-1 . TGCGCCAGCAGCCAAGAGGAGGCAGGAAATTCACCCCTCCACTTT CASSQEEAGNSPLHF
. 15 TRBJ1-2 TRBV10-1 . TGCGCCAGCAGTGAGTCATGGGACGACGTCTATGGCTACACCTTC CASSESWDDVYGYTF
. 11 TRBJ2-7 TRBV7-9 . TGTGCCAGCAGCCATCAAAACGAGCAGTACTTC CASSHQNEQYF
. 16 TRBJ2-3 TRBV6-5 . TGTGCCAGCAGTTACTCGACTCATGGGGACACAGATACGCAGTATTTT CASSYSTHGDTDTQYF
. 15 TRBJ2-1 TRBV7-2 TRBD1 TGTGCCAGCAGCTTAGAAAGGGGGCCTTACAATGAGCAGTTCTTC CASSLERGPYNEQFF
. 14 TRBJ2-7 TRBV9 TRBD2 TGTGCCAGCAGCGTAGAGGGAGGGGTAGGCGAGCAGTACTTC CASSVEGGVGEQYF
. 16 TRBJ1-3 TRBV9 TRBD1 TGTGCCAGCAGCGCCAAGGGACAGAGCTCTGGAAACACCATATATTTT CASSAKGQSSGNTIYF
. 19 TRBJ1-5 TRBV23-1 TRBD1 TGCGCCAGCAGTCAGACAGCGGACAGGATTCGGGGTAACAATCAGCCCCAGCATTTT CASSQTADRIRGNNQPQHF
. 19 TRBJ2-5 TRBV19 TRBD2 TGTGCCAGTAGTTCCCCATGGCGGGAGAGACCATCCCCAGGGGAGACCCAGTACTTC CASSSPWRERPSPGETQYF
. 15 TRBJ2-7 TRBV13 TRBD1 TGTGCCAGCAGCTTAAGGACAGGGGGCTTAGACGAGCAGTACTTC CASSLRTGGLDEQYF
. 13 TRBJ1-1 TRBV6-5 . TGTGCCAGCAGGGACCCCGCGAACACTGAAGCTTTCTTT CASRDPANTEAFF
. 15 TRBJ2-5 TRBV7-8 TRBD2 TGTGCCAGCAGCACCTTAGCGGGTGGGGGAGAGACCCAGTACTTC CASSTLAGGGETQYF
few 15 TRBJ2-7 TRBV4-1 . TGCGCCAGCAGCCAAGGGCAGGGTAGCACCTACGAGCAGTACTTC CASSQGQGSTYEQYF
. 14 TRBJ2-3 TRBV4-1 . TGCGCCAGCGGCGTGAGGGGGAGCACAGATACGCAGTATTTT CASGVRGSTDTQYF
once 15 TRBJ2-3 TRBV28 TRBD1 TGTGCCAGCAGTCCTCGGGACAGGGGCACAGATACGCAGTATTTT CASSPRDRGTDTQYF
once 17 TRBJ1-4 TRBV7-9 . TGTGCCAGCAGCTCCACAAACAGGGAGGGGCCGATTGAAAAACTGTTTTTT CASSSTNREGPIEKLFF
. 12 TRBJ1-2 TRBV5-4 TRBD1 TGTGCCAGCACCTCAGGGGGCTATGGCTACACCTTC CASTSGGYGYTF
few 11 TRBJ2-7 TRBV2 . TGTGCCAGCAGTGAAATCTACGAGCAGTACTTC CASSEIYEQYF
. 15 TRBJ2-5 TRBV19 . TGTGCCAGTAGTATAGATTTGGACTTCCAAGAGACCCAGTACTTC CASSIDLDFQETQYF
. 14 TRBJ1-4 TRBV19 . TGTGCCAGTAGTATTTGGGCGTTGGATGAAAAACTGTTTTTT CASSIWALDEKLFF
. 12 TRBJ2-1 TRBV6-4 . TGTGCCAGGGTTTTAAGCAACAATGAGCAGTTCTTC CARVLSNNEQFF
. 16 TRBJ2-7 TRBV7-8 TRBD2 TGTGCCAGCAGCTTAGGGGGCGGGAGGGCCTTTTACGAGCAGTACTTC CASSLGGGRAFYEQYF
. 13 TRBJ2-7 TRBV6-1 TRBD1 TGTGCCAGCAGTGAATACAGGACAGGCGAGCAGTACTTC CASSEYRTGEQYF
. 16 TRBJ2-7 TRBV6-1 . TGTGCCAGCAGTGAAGCAGAGAAGCAGGGCTCCTACGAGCAGTACTTC CASSEAEKQGSYEQYF
. 13 TRBJ1-2 TRBV6-5 . TGTGCCAGCAGTCCCCAGGGATACTATGGCTACACCTTC CASSPQGYYGYTF
. 15 TRBJ2-7 TRBV9 . TGTGCCAGCAGCGTAGTGGCGGGTGGCGTCTACGAGCAGTACTTC CASSVVAGGVYEQYF
. 13 TRBJ2-7 TRBV6-6 . TGTGCCAGCAGTTACTTCGACTCCTACGAGCAGTACTTC CASSYFDSYEQYF
. 16 TRBJ2-3 TRBV6-5 TRBD1 TGTGCCAGCAGTTCACCGGGACAGGGGGCCTCAGATACGCAGTATTTT CASSSPGQGASDTQYF
. 15 TRBJ2-2 TRBV6-5 TRBD1 TGTGCCAGCAGTTCTACAGGGGGTGGGAGCGGGGAGCTGTTTTTT CASSSTGGGSGELFF
. 14 TRBJ1-1 TRBV6-1 . TGTGCCAGCAGTGAGATGTGGGAGAACACTGAAGCTTTCTTT CASSEMWENTEAFF
once 16 TRBJ2-3 TRBV28 . TGTGCCAGCAGTTTAGTCGACAGACCTAGCACAGATACGCAGTATTTT CASSLVDRPSTDTQYF
few 11 TRBJ1-2 TRBV29-1 . TGCAGCGTTGCTGGTGGGGATGGCTACACCTTC CSVAGGDGYTF
. 15 TRBJ2-7 TRBV28 . TGTGCCAGCAGTCCATATCCCGAGGGGGGTTACGAGCAGTACTTC CASSPYPEGGYEQYF
. 17 TRBJ2-1 TRBV9 TRBD2 TGTGCCAGCAGCCCATCTCGGACTAGCTCACCCAACAATGAGCAGTTCTTC CASSPSRTSSPNNEQFF
. 14 TRBJ2-3 TRBV7-3 . TGTGCCAGCAGCTTAACGTACGCGGGAGATACGCAGTATTTT CASSLTYAGDTQYF
. 13 TRBJ1-1 TRBV5-1 TRBD1 TGCGCCAGCACCCAGACAGGGGGAGCTGAAGCTTTCTTT CASTQTGGAEAFF
. 17 TRBJ2-7 TRBV5-4 TRBD1 TGTGCCAGCAGCTTGATTTTAGGTCAGGGGGCTTTCTACGAGCAGTACTTC CASSLILGQGAFYEQYF
. 15 TRBJ2-7 TRBV2 TRBD1 TGTGCCAGCAGTGAAGCGCCGGGACAGATTTACGAGCAGTACTTC CASSEAPGQIYEQYF
. 15 TRBJ2-7 TRBV5-6 . TGTGCCAGCAGCTTGTCCAACGGGCTGGCCTACGAGCAGTACTTC CASSLSNGLAYEQYF
. 17 TRBJ2-3 TRBV29-1 TRBD2 TGCAGCGTTGTCGGTACTAGCGGGGGGCCGTACACAGATACGCAGTATTTT CSVVGTSGGPYTDTQYF
. 14 TRBJ1-3 TRBV11-2 . TGTGCCACCTCGACCCCGAGCTCTGGAAACACCATATATTTT CATSTPSSGNTIYF
once 16 TRBJ2-2 TRBV2 . TGTGCCAGCAGTGAAGCTGCGGGGCTGAACACCGGGGAGCTGTTTTTT CASSEAAGLNTGELFF
. 13 TRBJ1-5 TRBV6-5 . TGTGCCAGCAGCCCAGTTAGCAATCAGCCCCAGCATTTT CASSPVSNQPQHF
. 13 TRBJ1-1 TRBV9 . TGTGCCAGCAGCCACGGATACTACACTGAAGCTTTCTTT CASSHGYYTEAFF